Given below is one T cell receptor beta chain in context. Its antigen remains unidentified. Healthy Caucasians were all of the donors. The sample belongs to a study of identical twins. Study-level points and caveats: Model-predicted out-of-frame TCR alpha sharing fell below observed values in monozygotic twins.

A universal primer site was added by template switching, and unique molecular identifiers were carried by the cDNA. Via MiXCR, TCRdb re-called the 5' RACE reads, giving one row per CDR3 protein. The sample contains about 890,000 distinct CDR3 sequences, 10% to 15% of which appear only once. The same data also went into a second study, on yellow fever vaccine responses in identical twins.

This clonotype was sampled from a woman younger than 35 in good health. Material for sequencing was PBMCs.

For the CDR3, the DNA is TGTGCCAGCAGTCCCCTGGGGTCCTCAACTTACAATGAGCAGTTCTTC. Its protein product is CASSPLGSSTYNEQFF. The chain combines TRBV28 with TRBJ2-1; D call uncertain. V was clipped by 5 bases and J by 4 bases, with 18 bases between them. CDR3 size: 16 residues. CDR1 and CDR2 (germline): MDHEN, SYDVKM.